Reported below is one TCR beta chain. Its antigen is still unknown. The data originate from a study of CD8+ T cells in alopecia areata. The sequencing template was cDNA reverse transcribed from extracted RNA. The assay was immunoSEQ multiplex PCR, and TCRdb's table has in-frame clones only and misses some. The data contain about 150,000 clones, 45% to 60% of them singletons. Germline CDR1 and CDR2: SGHRS and YFSETQ. V dropped 4 bases and J dropped 5 bases, with 4 bases sitting between them. This CDR3 spans 11 amino acids. Study findings and constraints: Across lesional scalp, and particularly alopecia totalis/universalis, clonality surpassed that of normal scalp. Scalp specimens additionally yield sequences from normal skin's resident alphabeta T cells. Patients shared TCRs less clearly than mice did, possibly owing to HLA.

Sorting separated CD4+ and CD8+ T cells out of PBMCs. The chain recombines TRBV5-1 with TRBJ2-1; D is unresolved. The origin of this receptor is a human donor in good health. The sequenced sample consisted of CD4+ T cells sorted from blood. DNA of the CDR3: TGCGCCAGCAGCACTCACAATGAGCAGTTCTTC. This translates into CASSTHNEQFF. The variable domain in full, with the rest retrieved from reference TRBV5-1 and TRBJ2-1, is KAGVTQTPRYLIKTRGQQVTLSCSPISGHRSVSWYQQTPGQGLQFLFEYFSETQRNKGNFPGRFSGRQFSNSRSEMNVSTLELGDSALYLCASSTHNEQFFGPGTRLTVL.